A selection of T cell receptor beta chains follows, all from one sample in a study of OX40 agonist ivuxolimab in advanced cancers. Clones were read by immunoSEQ multiplex PCR, and TCRdb kept only the in-frame ones, dropping some. The top ten hold around 9.9% of the sample, which has some 62,000 clones, more than 65% seen once. Sequenced material: CD4+ or CD8+ T cells sorted from blood, taken in a trial of the OX40 agonist ivuxolimab. Receptor source: an adult with an advanced solid tumor such as melanoma, head and neck, liver or kidney cancer. The CDR3 runs from the conserved cysteine through the conserved F or W. A D gene is named only where the DNA matches it firmly. Only some rows state a clone size, as once, few, many or a class for expanded clones.

CASSLTGPGNEQFF	TGCGCCAGCAGCCTGACAGGGCCCGGCAATGAGCAGTTCTTC	NA	TRBV5-1	TRBD1	TRBJ2-1
CASSLESVNYEQYF	TGTGCCAGCAGCTTGGAGAGCGTCAACTACGAGCAGTACTTC	NA	TRBV5-4	NA	TRBJ2-7
CASSLTVRGYTF	TGTGCCAGCAGCTTGACAGTCAGAGGCTACACCTTC	NA	TRBV7-2	NA	TRBJ1-2
CAWSKETQYF	TGTGCCTGGAGTAAAGAGACCCAGTACTTC	NA	TRBV30	NA	TRBJ2-5
CASSPQLGQGNIQYF	TGTGCCAGCAGCCCCCAGTTGGGACAGGGAAACATTCAGTACTTC	few	TRBV9	TRBD1	TRBJ2-4
CASSIKGQASYEQYF	TGTGCCAGTAGTATAAAGGGACAGGCATCCTACGAGCAGTACTTC	NA	TRBV19	TRBD1	TRBJ2-7
CASSEGTGARPFF	TGTGCCAGCAGCGAAGGGACAGGGGCGCGTCCTTTCTTT	NA	TRBV11-3	TRBD1	TRBJ1-1
CASHTDRVVGNQPQHF	TGTGCCAGCCACACCGACAGGGTAGTGGGCAATCAGCCCCAGCATTTT	few	TRBV19	TRBD1	TRBJ1-5
CASGRLAWTDTQYF	TGTGCCAGCGGACGACTAGCCTGGACAGATACGCAGTATTTT	NA	TRBV27	TRBD2	TRBJ2-3
CASKLGGLASDNEQFF	TGTGCCAGCAAGCTTGGGGGACTAGCGAGCGACAATGAGCAGTTCTTC	NA	TRBV5-4	TRBD2	TRBJ2-1
CASSLRGRETQYF	TGTGCCAGCAGTTTGAGGGGGCGCGAGACCCAGTACTTC	NA	TRBV27	TRBD1	TRBJ2-5
CSVGTARPGDTQYF	TGCAGCGTTGGGACGGCACGGCCGGGAGATACGCAGTATTTT	NA	TRBV29-1	NA	TRBJ2-3
CASSQIREGSNQPQHF	TGCGCCAGCAGTCAAATCCGGGAGGGAAGCAATCAGCCCCAGCATTTT	NA	TRBV23-1	NA	TRBJ1-5
CASSLQPPGLAGGRETQYF	TGTGCCAGCAGTTTACAACCGCCGGGACTAGCGGGAGGGCGTGAGACCCAGTACTTC	NA	TRBV28	TRBD2	TRBJ2-5
CASSLTGGPNEQFF	TGTGCCAGCAGCTTAACGGGAGGGCCCAATGAGCAGTTCTTC	NA	TRBV7-3	TRBD2	TRBJ2-1
CASSYPSGVGRAFF	TGTGCCAGCAGTTACCCCTCGGGGGTCGGTAGGGCTTTCTTT	NA	TRBV6-5	NA	TRBJ1-1
CASSPPMGADTQYF	TGTGCCAGCTCACCCCCCATGGGGGCAGATACGCAGTATTTT	NA	TRBV18	NA	TRBJ2-3
CASSLGGTPKAYEQYF	TGCGCCAGCAGCTTGGGGGGCACACCCAAGGCCTACGAGCAGTACTTC	few	TRBV5-1	NA	TRBJ2-7
CASSFGGMNTGELFF	TGTGCCAGCAGCTTCGGAGGGATGAACACCGGGGAGCTGTTTTTT	NA	TRBV7-9	NA	TRBJ2-2
CAISDISKDEQFF	TGTGCCATCAGTGATATCAGTAAGGATGAGCAGTTCTTC	NA	TRBV10-3	NA	TRBJ2-1
CASSTRGTGVEQYF	TGTGCCAGTAGTACCAGGGGGACAGGGGTCGAGCAGTACTTC	NA	TRBV19	TRBD1	TRBJ2-7
CATVAGGPYEQYF	TGTGCCACTGTAGCGGGAGGCCCCTACGAGCAGTACTTC	NA	TRBV6-5	TRBD2	TRBJ2-7
CASSMGPGAEGGYTF	TGTGCCAGTAGTATGGGTCCCGGCGCAGAAGGAGGCTACACCTTC	few	TRBV19	NA	TRBJ1-2
CASSTGVISGNTIYF	TGTGCCAGCAGTACCGGGGTGATCTCTGGAAACACCATATATTTT	NA	TRBV6-5	NA	TRBJ1-3
CASSIWTSGANVLTF	TGTGCCAGTAGTATCTGGACCTCTGGGGCCAACGTCCTGACTTTC	NA	TRBV19	NA	TRBJ2-6
CASSPLGEDQPQHF	TGTGCCAGCTCACCACTAGGGGAGGATCAGCCCCAGCATTTT	NA	TRBV18	NA	TRBJ1-5
CASRGPPGANVLTF	TGTGCCAGCAGAGGACCCCCTGGGGCCAACGTCCTGACTTTC	few	TRBV6-6	NA	TRBJ2-6
CATRGRVGDGYTF	TGTGCCACGAGAGGACGGGTCGGGGATGGCTACACCTTC	NA	TRBV6-4	NA	TRBJ1-2
CASSASGRFEQFF	TGTGCCAGCAGCGCTAGCGGGAGATTTGAGCAGTTCTTC	once	TRBV9	TRBD2	TRBJ2-1
CASTSYRDLTGELFF	TGCGCCAGCACTTCCTACAGGGACCTCACCGGGGAGCTGTTTTTT	NA	TRBV5-1	NA	TRBJ2-2
CASSEGGSTDTQYF	TGTGCCAGCAGCGAAGGAGGGAGCACAGATACGCAGTATTTT	NA	TRBV7-3	NA	TRBJ2-3
CASSRRSGSYEQYF	TGTGCCAGCAGTCGGCGGTCCGGCTCCTACGAGCAGTACTTC	NA	TRBV28	NA	TRBJ2-7
CASSGGPQPGELFF	TGTGCCAGCAGTGGGGGGCCCCAACCCGGGGAGCTGTTTTTT	NA	TRBV6-1	NA	TRBJ2-2
CASTPSVYGHTF	TGTGCCAGCACCCCCTCGGTATATGGCCACACCTTC	NA	TRBV28	NA	TRBJ1-2
CASSSSGASNEQFF	TGTGCCAGCAGCTCTTCCGGGGCCTCCAATGAGCAGTTCTTC	NA	TRBV7-2	NA	TRBJ2-1
CASSLAHTGGGTEAFF	TGTGCCAGCAGCTTAGCCCACACAGGGGGCGGCACTGAAGCTTTCTTT	NA	TRBV11-2	TRBD1	TRBJ1-1
CASSWEPGTWPVVNTEAFF	TGTGCCAGCAGCTGGGAGCCCGGGACATGGCCCGTTGTGAACACTGAAGCTTTCTTT	NA	TRBV11-2	NA	TRBJ1-1
CASSLGGGIETQYF	TGTGCCAGCAGTTTAGGAGGCGGGATTGAGACCCAGTACTTC	once	TRBV28	NA	TRBJ2-5
CASSSEGASNQPQHF	TGTGCCAGCAGCTCTGAGGGCGCGAGCAATCAGCCCCAGCATTTT	NA	TRBV7-9	NA	TRBJ1-5
CASSYLAGAKNIQYF	TGCGCCAGCAGTTACCTAGCGGGGGCCAAAAACATTCAGTACTTC	NA	TRBV5-1	TRBD2	TRBJ2-4
CASSESRTANTEAFF	TGCGCCAGCAGTGAGAGTAGGACAGCGAACACTGAAGCTTTCTTT	NA	TRBV10-1	NA	TRBJ1-1
CSASLTDTQYF	TGCAGTGCTAGTCTCACAGATACGCAGTATTTT	NA	TRBV20-1	NA	TRBJ2-3
CAWSNTETQYF	TGCGCGTGGAGTAATACAGAGACCCAGTACTTC	NA	TRBV27	NA	TRBJ2-5
CASSSQGNQPQHF	TGTGCCAGCAGCTCCCAAGGCAATCAGCCCCAGCATTTT	NA	TRBV11-2	NA	TRBJ1-5
CAWSLGREAFF	TGTGCCTGGAGCCTGGGTAGGGAAGCTTTCTTT	NA	TRBV30	NA	TRBJ1-1
CASSPDRDTEAFF	TGTGCCAGCAGCCCAGACAGGGACACTGAAGCTTTCTTT	NA	TRBV13	TRBD1	TRBJ1-1
CASSHTGGDTGELFF	TGTGCCAGCAGCCACACAGGGGGCGACACCGGGGAGCTGTTTTTT	NA	TRBV2	TRBD1	TRBJ2-2
CASSLGTGLTGELFF	TGCGCCAGCAGCCTCGGGACTGGGTTGACCGGGGAGCTGTTTTTT	NA	TRBV4-3	NA	TRBJ2-2
CASSYSGARGNTIYF	TGTGCCAGCAGTTACTCGGGGGCGAGAGGAAACACCATATATTTT	once	TRBV6-5	NA	TRBJ1-3
CAWNALATSTDTQYF	TGTGCCTGGAATGCCCTAGCGACTAGCACAGATACGCAGTATTTT	NA	TRBV30	NA	TRBJ2-3
CASSTRTGKGNQPQHF	TGTGCCAGCAGCACGCGGACAGGGAAGGGCAATCAGCCCCAGCATTTT	NA	TRBV7-2	TRBD1	TRBJ1-5
CASSEGLGGYTF	TGTGCCAGCAGTGAAGGTTTGGGTGGCTACACCTTC	NA	TRBV2	NA	TRBJ1-2
CASSIGLAGTGELFF	TGTGCCAGTAGTATAGGGCTAGCGGGAACCGGGGAGCTGTTTTTT	NA	TRBV19	TRBD2	TRBJ2-2
CASSSGLTGTQPQHF	TGTGCCAGCAGCTCGGGATTGACAGGGACGCAGCCCCAGCATTTT	NA	TRBV7-9	TRBD1	TRBJ1-5
CAWRRRDTGELFF	TGTGCCTGGAGAAGACGGGACACCGGGGAGCTGTTTTTT	many	TRBV30	NA	TRBJ2-2
CASSKSYNEQFF	TGTGCCAGCAGCAAGTCTTACAATGAGCAGTTCTTC	NA	TRBV7-6	NA	TRBJ2-1
CASSQEGGYYSNQPQHF	TGCGCCAGCAGCCAAGAGGGGGGATATTATAGCAATCAGCCCCAGCATTTT	NA	TRBV4-1	NA	TRBJ1-5